This T cell receptor (beta chain) was profiled in a study of T cells after yellow fever vaccination. Regarding the study as a whole: Clonotypes appearing in both CD4 and CD8 compartments existed, and their share was small.

In its sample, this clonotype was seen a few times. What it recognizes is unknown. Production of TCR cDNA was by 5'RACE template switching, which also added a universal primer site and UMIs. In TCRdb, the 5' RACE reads were re-called with MiXCR into one record per CDR3 protein. The sample shows about 340,000 distinct CDR3 sequences, 4% of them seen only once. This clonotype was obtained from a man between 18 and 35 years old who received the YFV17D yellow fever vaccine. The specimen comprised PBMCs, sampled 5 days after the yellow fever booster vaccination.

The CDR3 region is CASSSYSSYEQYF. The CDR3, as DNA: TGTGCCAGCAGCTCATACAGCTCCTACGAGCAGTACTTC. The chain couples TRBV7-2 to TRBJ2-7; no definite D call. V dropped 4 bases and J dropped 0 bases, with 7 bases sitting between them. The CDR3 has 13 amino acids. Germline CDR1 is SGHTA and CDR2 is FQGNSA.